Here is one T cell receptor beta chain with its context. Its target is not known. This table comes from immunoSEQ multiplex PCR, and its TCRdb copy is limited to in-frame clones, with some not included. The sample has about 2.3 million clones, roughly 93% seen once. This entry is derived from a study of shared clonotypes between healthy human individuals. Whole-study results and caveats: When compared with the clonotypes that were shared by all four sorted-subset donors, the non-shared clonotypes turned out to have lower generation probabilities. An anticipated effect of sequencing depth on clonotype sharing among donors was recognized.

Trimming took 4 bases from V and 5 from J, leaving 15 bases between them. Germline CDR1 is SGHRS and CDR2 is YFSETQ. The CDR3 runs to 14 residues. This TCR was recovered from a man between 18 and 29 years old in good health. Some clones in this sample may be carry-over from other donors' samples. The gene calls are TRBV5-1 and TRBJ2-5; D perhaps matches TRBD2 (6 bases). Sequencing used naive CD4+ T cells from PBMCs. Subset: CD45RA+ positively selected. CDR3 in amino acids: CASSPPGVLETQYF. As DNA, the CDR3 is TGCGCCAGCAGCCCTCCGGGAGTCCTGGAGACCCAGTACTTC.